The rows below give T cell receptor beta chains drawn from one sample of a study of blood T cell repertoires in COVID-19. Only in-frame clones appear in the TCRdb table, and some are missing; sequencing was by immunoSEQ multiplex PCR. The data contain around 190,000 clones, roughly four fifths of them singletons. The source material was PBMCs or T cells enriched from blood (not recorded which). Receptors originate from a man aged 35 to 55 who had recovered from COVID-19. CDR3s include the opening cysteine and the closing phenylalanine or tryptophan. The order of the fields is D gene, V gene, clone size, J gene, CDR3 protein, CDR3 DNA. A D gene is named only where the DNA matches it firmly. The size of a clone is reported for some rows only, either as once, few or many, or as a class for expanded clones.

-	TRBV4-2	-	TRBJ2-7	CASSQDSSGAGRPYEQYF	TGTGCCAGCAGCCAAGACTCTTCTGGGGCAGGGAGGCCCTACGAGCAGTACTTC
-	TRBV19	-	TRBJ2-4	CASSNRQTLENIQYF	TGTGCCAGTAGTAATCGACAGACATTAGAGAACATTCAGTACTTC
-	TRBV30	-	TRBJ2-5	CAWSVHRQETQYF	TGTGCCTGGAGTGTACATCGCCAAGAGACCCAGTACTTC
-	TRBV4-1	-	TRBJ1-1	CASRRLANTEAFF	TGCGCCAGCAGACGTCTAGCGAACACTGAAGCTTTCTTT
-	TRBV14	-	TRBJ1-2	CASSWGRGGYTF	TGTGCCAGCAGCTGGGGAAGAGGGGGCTACACCTTC
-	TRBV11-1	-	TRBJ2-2	CASSYKRTGELFF	TGTGCCAGCAGCTATAAGAGAACCGGGGAGCTGTTTTTT
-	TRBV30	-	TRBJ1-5	CAWSVQGNQPQHF	TGTGCCTGGAGTGTCCAGGGGAATCAGCCCCAGCATTTT
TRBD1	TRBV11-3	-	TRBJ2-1	CASSSDRGGFNEQFF	TGTGCCAGCAGCTCGGACAGGGGGGGTTTCAATGAGCAGTTCTTC
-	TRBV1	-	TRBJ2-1	CTSSLDRISSYNEQFF	TGCACCAGCAGTCTGGACAGGATTTCCTCCTACAATGAGCAGTTCTTC
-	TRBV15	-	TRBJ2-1	CATSRDGPAAGTNEQFF	TGTGCCACCAGCAGAGATGGCCCGGCGGCGGGAACCAATGAGCAGTTCTTC
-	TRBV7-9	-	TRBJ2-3	CASSLNRGTDTQYF	TGTGCCAGCAGCTTAAACAGGGGCACAGATACGCAGTATTTT
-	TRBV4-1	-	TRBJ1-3	CASSQFIVGTFLNTIYF	TGCGCCAGCAGCCAATTTATAGTTGGGACATTTCTAAACACCATATATTTT
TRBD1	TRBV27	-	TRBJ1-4	CASSLEGAGEKLFF	TGTGCCAGCAGTTTGGAGGGGGCGGGCGAAAAACTGTTTTTT
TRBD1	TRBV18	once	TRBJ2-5	CASSPPGTAQETQYF	TGTGCCAGCTCACCACCGGGGACAGCCCAAGAGACCCAGTACTTC
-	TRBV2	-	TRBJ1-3	CASSEAGAAGNTIYF	TGTGCCAGCAGTGAGGCGGGGGCTGCTGGAAACACCATATATTTT
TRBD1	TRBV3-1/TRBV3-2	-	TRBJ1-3	CASSRNRGQGNTIYF	TGTGCCAGCAGCCGCAACAGGGGGCAAGGAAACACCATATATTTT
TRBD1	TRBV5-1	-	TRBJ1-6	CASRWDRYNSPLHF	TGCGCCAGCAGATGGGACAGATATAATTCACCCCTCCACTTT
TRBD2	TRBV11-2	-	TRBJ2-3	CASSYERGPVTDTQYF	TGTGCCAGCAGCTACGAGCGGGGCCCCGTCACAGATACGCAGTATTTT
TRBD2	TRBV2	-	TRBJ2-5	CASNILTSGRGQETQYF	TGTGCCAGCAATATACTAACTAGCGGGAGAGGTCAAGAGACCCAGTACTTC
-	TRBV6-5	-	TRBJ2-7	CASIRPPGSYEQYF	TGTGCCAGCATCCGACCCCCAGGATCCTACGAGCAGTACTTC
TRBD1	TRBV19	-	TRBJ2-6	CASHGDRGSSGANVLTF	TGTGCCAGTCATGGGGACAGGGGGAGCTCTGGGGCCAACGTCCTGACTTTC
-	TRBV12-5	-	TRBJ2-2	CASGLVQEGRGELFF	TGTGCTAGTGGTTTGGTACAGGAGGGGCGCGGGGAGCTGTTTTTT
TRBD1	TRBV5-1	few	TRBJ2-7	CASSLGTGGRGYEQYF	TGCGCCAGCAGCTTGGGAACAGGGGGACGAGGCTACGAGCAGTACTTC
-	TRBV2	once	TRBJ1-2	CASQPEAGYTF	TGTGCCAGCCAACCGGAGGCTGGCTACACCTTC
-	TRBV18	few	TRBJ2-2	CASSPPITERSGGELFF	TGTGCCAGCTCACCACCTATCACAGAGCGGAGTGGCGGGGAGCTGTTTTTT
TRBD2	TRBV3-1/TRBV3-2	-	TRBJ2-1	CASSQALPTLAGKYNEQFF	TGTGCCAGCAGCCAAGCCCTTCCAACCTTAGCGGGAAAGTACAATGAGCAGTTCTTC
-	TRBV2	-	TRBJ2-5	CASSVQLSLQYF	TGTGCCAGCAGTGTACAATTAAGTTTACAGTACTTC
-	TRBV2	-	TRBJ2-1	CASEILRNEQFF	TGTGCCTCCGAGATTTTGCGGAATGAGCAGTTCTTC
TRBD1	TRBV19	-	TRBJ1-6	CASRRDSHNSPLHF	TGTGCCAGTAGAAGGGACAGCCATAATTCACCCCTCCACTTT
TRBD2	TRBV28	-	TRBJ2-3	CASSPLGGTTDTQYF	TGTGCCAGCAGTCCCCTCGGGGGGACCACAGATACGCAGTATTTT
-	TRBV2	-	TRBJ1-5	CASSESRKGQLNQPQHF	TGTGCCAGCAGTGAAAGTAGAAAAGGACAGCTCAATCAGCCCCAGCATTTT
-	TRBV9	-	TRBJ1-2	CASSVVGGPGYTF	TGTGCCAGCAGCGTAGTGGGGGGGCCCGGCTACACCTTC
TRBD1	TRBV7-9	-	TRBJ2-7	CASSLRTGGYEQYF	TGTGCCAGCAGCCTCCGGACAGGGGGGTACGAGCAGTACTTC
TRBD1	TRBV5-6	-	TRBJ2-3	CASSLVVGQGAGTDTQYF	TGTGCCAGCAGCCTCGTTGTTGGGCAGGGGGCAGGCACAGATACGCAGTATTTT
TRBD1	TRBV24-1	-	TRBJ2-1	CATSDIPGQGINNEQFF	TGTGCCACCAGTGATATACCGGGACAGGGGATAAACAATGAGCAGTTCTTC
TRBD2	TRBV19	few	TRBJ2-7	CASSTGGFAYEQYF	TGTGCCAGTAGTACCGGGGGGTTTGCCTACGAGCAGTACTTC
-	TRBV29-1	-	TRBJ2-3	CSLKGLGVSDTQYF	TGCAGCCTCAAGGGGCTAGGGGTTTCAGATACGCAGTATTTT
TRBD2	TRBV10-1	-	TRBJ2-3	CASSESYRGGARTQYF	TGCGCCAGCAGTGAGTCTTACCGCGGGGGGGCCCGTACGCAGTATTTT
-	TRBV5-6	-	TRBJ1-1	CASSLVRYGYDTEAFF	TGTGCCAGCAGCTTGGTGAGATACGGTTACGACACTGAAGCTTTCTTT
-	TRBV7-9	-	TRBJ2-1	CASSSLFGSQDEQFF	TGTGCCAGCAGCTCCCTTTTTGGCTCCCAGGATGAGCAGTTCTTC
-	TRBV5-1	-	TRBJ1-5	CASSLGTGYSNQPQHF	TGCGCCAGCAGCTTGGGGACGGGATACAGCAATCAGCCCCAGCATTTT
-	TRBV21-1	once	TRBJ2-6	CASSEGQVLSGANVLTF	TGTGCCAGCAGCGAGGGACAGGTTCTCTCTGGGGCCAACGTCCTGACTTTC
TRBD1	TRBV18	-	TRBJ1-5	CASSPQGAGQPQHF	TGTGCCAGCTCTCCACAGGGGGCAGGGCAGCCCCAGCATTTT
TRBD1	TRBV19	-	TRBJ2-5	CASSIGQGARGTQYF	TGTGCCAGTAGTATTGGACAGGGGGCCCGAGGGACCCAGTACTTC
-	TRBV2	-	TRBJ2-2	CASRADSREAGELFF	TGTGCCAGCAGGGCTGACAGCAGGGAGGCCGGGGAGCTGTTTTTT
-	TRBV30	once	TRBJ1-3	CAWSGGLSGNTIYF	TGTGCCTGGAGCGGGGGGCTCTCTGGAAACACCATATATTTT
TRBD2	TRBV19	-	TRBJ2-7	CATRGLAGGNSYEQYF	TGTGCCACCCGCGGACTAGCGGGAGGGAACTCCTACGAGCAGTACTTC
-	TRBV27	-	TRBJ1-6	CASSHKGDWGIGESPLHF	TGTGCCAGCAGTCACAAAGGGGACTGGGGGATCGGGGAATCACCCCTCCACTTT
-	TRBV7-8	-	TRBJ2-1	CASSSRGGTYNEQFF	TGTGCCAGCAGTTCAAGGGGGGGAACCTACAATGAGCAGTTCTTC
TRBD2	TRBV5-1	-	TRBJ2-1	CASSLGSSGNHEQFF	TGCGCCAGCAGCTTGGGGTCTAGCGGGAACCATGAGCAGTTCTTC
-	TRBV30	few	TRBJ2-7	CAWSEPGANYEQYF	TGTGCCTGGAGTGAGCCAGGGGCGAACTACGAGCAGTACTTC
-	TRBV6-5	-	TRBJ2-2	CASSPSWASGELFF	TGTGCCAGCAGTCCCTCCTGGGCGTCCGGGGAGCTGTTTTTT
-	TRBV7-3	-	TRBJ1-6	CASSLQGAYNSPLHF	TGTGCCAGCAGTTTACAGGGCGCCTATAATTCACCCCTCCACTTT
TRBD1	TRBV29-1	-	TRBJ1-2	CSVPQGILSYGYTF	TGCAGCGTCCCACAGGGGATCCTCTCATATGGCTACACCTTC
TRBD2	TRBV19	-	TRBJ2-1	CASSTQTSGNNEQFF	TGTGCCAGTAGTACTCAGACTAGCGGTAACAATGAGCAGTTCTTC
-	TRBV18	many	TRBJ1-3	CASSSTPSSGNTIYF	TGTGCCAGCTCATCTACTCCAAGCTCTGGAAACACCATATATTTT
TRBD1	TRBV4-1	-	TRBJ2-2	CASSQVLAGTGRTGELFF	TGCGCCAGCAGCCAAGTCTTGGCCGGGACAGGGCGCACCGGGGAGCTGTTTTTT
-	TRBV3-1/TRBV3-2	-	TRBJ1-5	CASSQAAGGGWPQHF	TGTGCCAGCAGCCAAGCTGCTGGGGGCGGGTGGCCCCAGCATTTT